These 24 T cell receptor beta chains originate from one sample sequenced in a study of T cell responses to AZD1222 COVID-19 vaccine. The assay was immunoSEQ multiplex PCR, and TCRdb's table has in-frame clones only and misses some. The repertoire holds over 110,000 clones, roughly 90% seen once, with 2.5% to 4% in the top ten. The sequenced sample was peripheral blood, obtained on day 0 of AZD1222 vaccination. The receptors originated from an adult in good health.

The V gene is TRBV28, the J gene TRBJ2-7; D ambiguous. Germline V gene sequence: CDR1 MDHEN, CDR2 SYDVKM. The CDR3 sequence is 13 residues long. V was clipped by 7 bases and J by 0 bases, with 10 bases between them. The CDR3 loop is CASTPQSSYEQYF. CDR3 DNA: TGTGCCAGCACTCCCCAGAGCTCCTACGAGCAGTACTTC.

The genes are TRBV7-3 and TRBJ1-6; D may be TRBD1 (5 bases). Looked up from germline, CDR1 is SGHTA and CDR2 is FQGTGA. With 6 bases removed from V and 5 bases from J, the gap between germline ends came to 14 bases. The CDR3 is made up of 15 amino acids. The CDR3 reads CASSLEGADNSPLHF. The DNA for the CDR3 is TGTGCCAGCAGTCTCGAAGGGGCAGATAATTCACCCCTCCACTTT. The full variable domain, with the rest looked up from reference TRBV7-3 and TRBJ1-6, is GAGVSQTPSNKVTEKGKYVELRCDPISGHTALYWYRQSLGQGPEFLIYFQGTGAADDSGLPNDRFFAVRPEGSVSTLKIQRTERGDSAVYLCASSLEGADNSPLHFGNGTRLTVT.

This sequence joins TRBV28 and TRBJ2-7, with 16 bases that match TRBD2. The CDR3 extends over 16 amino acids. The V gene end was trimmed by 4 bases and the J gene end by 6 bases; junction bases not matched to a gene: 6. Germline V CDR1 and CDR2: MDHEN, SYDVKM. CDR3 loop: CASSSTGLAGGLEQYF. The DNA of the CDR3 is TGTGCCAGCAGTTCCACGGGACTAGCGGGAGGGCTCGAGCAGTACTTC.

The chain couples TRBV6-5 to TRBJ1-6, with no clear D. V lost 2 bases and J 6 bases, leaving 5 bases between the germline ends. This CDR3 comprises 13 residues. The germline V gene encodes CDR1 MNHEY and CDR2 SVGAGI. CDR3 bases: TGTGCCAGCAGTTACGGCATTAATTCACCCCTCCACTTT. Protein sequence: CASSYGINSPLHF.

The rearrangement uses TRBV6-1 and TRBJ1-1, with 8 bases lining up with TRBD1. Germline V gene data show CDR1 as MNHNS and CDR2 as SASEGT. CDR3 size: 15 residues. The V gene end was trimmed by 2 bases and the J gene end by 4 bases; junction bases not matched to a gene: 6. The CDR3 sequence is CASSEHPTGGTEAFF. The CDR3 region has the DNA TGTGCCAGCAGTGAACATCCAACAGGGGGCACTGAAGCTTTCTTT.

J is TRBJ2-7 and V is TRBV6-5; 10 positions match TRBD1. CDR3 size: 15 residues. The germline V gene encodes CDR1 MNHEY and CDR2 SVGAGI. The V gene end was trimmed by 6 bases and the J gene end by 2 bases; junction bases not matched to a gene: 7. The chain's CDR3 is CASRDRDRGTYEQYF. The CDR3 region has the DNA TGTGCCAGCAGGGACCGGGACAGGGGAACCTACGAGCAGTACTTC.

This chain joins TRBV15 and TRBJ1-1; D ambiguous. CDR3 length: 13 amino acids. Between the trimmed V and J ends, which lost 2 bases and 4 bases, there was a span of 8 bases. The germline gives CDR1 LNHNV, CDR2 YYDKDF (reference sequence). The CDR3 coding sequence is TGTGCCACCAGCAGATCTTACGGCACTGAAGCTTTCTTT. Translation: CATSRSYGTEAFF.

The CDR3 loop reads CASSLFFGGNEQFF. CDR3 DNA sequence: TGTGCCAGCAGTTTATTCTTCGGTGGCAATGAGCAGTTCTTC. The rearrangement uses TRBV27 and TRBJ2-1, with unresolved D. CDR3 size: 14 residues. The germline V and J ends were trimmed by 1 base and 6 bases, with 10 bases remaining between them. Germline V lookup: CDR1 MNHEY, CDR2 SMNVEV (reference sequence).

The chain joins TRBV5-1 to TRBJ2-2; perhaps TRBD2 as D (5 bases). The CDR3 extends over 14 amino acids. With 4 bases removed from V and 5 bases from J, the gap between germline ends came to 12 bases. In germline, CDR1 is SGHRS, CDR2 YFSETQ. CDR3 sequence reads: CASSIDGGTGELFF. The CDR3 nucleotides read TGCGCCAGCAGCATCGATGGAGGTACCGGGGAGCTGTTTTTT.

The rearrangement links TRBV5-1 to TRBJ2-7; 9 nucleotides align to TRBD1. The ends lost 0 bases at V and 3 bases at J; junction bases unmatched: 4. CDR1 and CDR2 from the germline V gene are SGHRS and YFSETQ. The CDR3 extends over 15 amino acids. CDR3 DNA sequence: TGCGCCAGCAGCTTGGGACAGGGGGGAAACTACGAGCAGTACTTC. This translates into CASSLGQGGNYEQYF.

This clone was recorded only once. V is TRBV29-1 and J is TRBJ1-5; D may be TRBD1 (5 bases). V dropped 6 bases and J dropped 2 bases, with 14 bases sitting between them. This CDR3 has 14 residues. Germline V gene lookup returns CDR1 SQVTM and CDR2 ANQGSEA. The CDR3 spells CSVSGGNGNQPQHF. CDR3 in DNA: TGCAGCGTCTCGGGGGGGAACGGCAATCAGCCCCAGCATTTT.

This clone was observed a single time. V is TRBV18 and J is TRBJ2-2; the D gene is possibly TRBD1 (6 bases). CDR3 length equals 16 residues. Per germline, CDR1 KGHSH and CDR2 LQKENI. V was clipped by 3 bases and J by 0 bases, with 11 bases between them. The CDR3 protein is CASSPTGTANTGELFF. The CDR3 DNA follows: TGTGCCAGCTCACCGACAGGCACCGCGAACACCGGGGAGCTGTTTTTT.

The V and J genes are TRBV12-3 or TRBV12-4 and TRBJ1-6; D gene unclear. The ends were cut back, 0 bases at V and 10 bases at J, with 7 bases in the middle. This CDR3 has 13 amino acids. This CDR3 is CASSLAPESPLHF. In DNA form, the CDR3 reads TGTGCCAGCAGTTTAGCGCCTGAATCACCCCTCCACTTT.

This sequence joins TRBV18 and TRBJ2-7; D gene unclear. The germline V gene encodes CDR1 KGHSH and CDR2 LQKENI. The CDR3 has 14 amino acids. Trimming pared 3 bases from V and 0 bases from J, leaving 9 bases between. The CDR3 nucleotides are TGTGCCAGCTCACCGGGTCTCAGCTCCTACGAGCAGTACTTC. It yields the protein CASSPGLSSYEQYF.

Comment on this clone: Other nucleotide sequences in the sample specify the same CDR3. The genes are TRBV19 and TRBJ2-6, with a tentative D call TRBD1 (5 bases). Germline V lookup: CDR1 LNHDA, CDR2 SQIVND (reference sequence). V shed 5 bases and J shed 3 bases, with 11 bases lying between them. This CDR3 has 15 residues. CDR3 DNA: TGTGCCAGTAGTGTCCAGGGTGGTGGGGCCAACGTCCTGACTTTC. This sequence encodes CASSVQGGGANVLTF.

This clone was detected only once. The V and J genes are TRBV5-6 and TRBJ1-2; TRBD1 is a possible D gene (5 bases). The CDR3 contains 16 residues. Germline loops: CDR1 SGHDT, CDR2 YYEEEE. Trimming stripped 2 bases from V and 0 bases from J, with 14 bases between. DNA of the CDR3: TGTGCCAGCAGCTTCCGGGTGGGGGTAGCTAACTATGGCTACACCTTC. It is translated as CASSFRVGVANYGYTF.

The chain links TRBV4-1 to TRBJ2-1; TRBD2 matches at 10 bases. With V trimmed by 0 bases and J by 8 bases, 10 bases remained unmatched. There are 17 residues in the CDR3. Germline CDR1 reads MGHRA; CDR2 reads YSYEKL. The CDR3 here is CASSQDLRGLADYEQFF. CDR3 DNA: TGCGCCAGCAGCCAAGATCTTCGAGGACTAGCGGATTATGAGCAGTTCTTC.

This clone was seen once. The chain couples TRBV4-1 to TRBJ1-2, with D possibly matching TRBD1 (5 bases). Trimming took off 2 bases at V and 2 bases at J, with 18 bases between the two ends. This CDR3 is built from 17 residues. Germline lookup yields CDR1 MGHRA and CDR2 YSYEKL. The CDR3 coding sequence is TGCGCCAGCAGCCAACCTCTTAGTCGGGGCGAGAACTATGGCTACACCTTC. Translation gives CASSQPLSRGENYGYTF.

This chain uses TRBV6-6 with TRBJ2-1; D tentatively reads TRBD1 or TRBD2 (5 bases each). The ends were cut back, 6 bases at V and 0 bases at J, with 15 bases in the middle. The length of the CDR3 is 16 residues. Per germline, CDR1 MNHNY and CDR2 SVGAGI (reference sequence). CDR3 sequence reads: CASRPGTISSYNEQFF. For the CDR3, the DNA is TGTGCCAGCAGACCCGGGACCATCAGCTCCTACAATGAGCAGTTCTTC.

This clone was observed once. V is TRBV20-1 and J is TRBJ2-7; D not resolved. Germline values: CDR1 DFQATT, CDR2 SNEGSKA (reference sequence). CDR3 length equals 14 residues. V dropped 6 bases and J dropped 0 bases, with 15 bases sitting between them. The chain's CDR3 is CSASSRRTSYEQYF. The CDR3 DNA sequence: TGCAGTGCCAGTTCCAGGCGAACCTCCTACGAGCAGTACTTC.

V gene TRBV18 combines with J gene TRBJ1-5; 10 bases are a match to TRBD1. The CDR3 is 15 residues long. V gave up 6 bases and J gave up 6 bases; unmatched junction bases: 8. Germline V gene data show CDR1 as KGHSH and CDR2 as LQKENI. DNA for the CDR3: TGTGCCAGCTCCCCCGAGACAGGGGGCGGTCAGCCCCAGCATTTT. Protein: CASSPETGGGQPQHF.

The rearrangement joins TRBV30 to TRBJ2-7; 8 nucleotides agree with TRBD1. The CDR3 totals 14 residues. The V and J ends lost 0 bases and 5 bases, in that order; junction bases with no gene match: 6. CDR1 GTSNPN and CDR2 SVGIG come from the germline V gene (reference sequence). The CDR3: CAWSVRRGQHEQYF. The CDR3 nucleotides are TGTGCCTGGAGTGTACGCAGGGGGCAGCACGAGCAGTACTTC. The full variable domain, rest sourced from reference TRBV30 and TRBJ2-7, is SQTIHQWPATLVQPVGSPLSLECTVEGTSNPNLYWYRQAAGRGLQLLFYSVGIGQISSEVPQNLSASRPQDRQFILSSKKLLLSDSGFYLCAWSVRRGQHEQYFGPGTRLTVT.

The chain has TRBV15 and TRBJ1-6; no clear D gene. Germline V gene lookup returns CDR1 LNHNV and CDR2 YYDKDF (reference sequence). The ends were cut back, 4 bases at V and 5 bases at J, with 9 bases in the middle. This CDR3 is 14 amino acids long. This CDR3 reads CATSISADNSPLHF. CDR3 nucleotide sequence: TGTGCCACCAGCATTTCGGCAGATAATTCACCCCTCCACTTT.

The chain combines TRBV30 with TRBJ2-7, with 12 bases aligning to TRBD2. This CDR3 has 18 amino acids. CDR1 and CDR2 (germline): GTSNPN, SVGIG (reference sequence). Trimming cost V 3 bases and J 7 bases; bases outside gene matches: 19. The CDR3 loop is CAWSRPGLAGRGPAEQYF. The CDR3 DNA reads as TGTGCCTGGAGCAGACCGGGACTAGCGGGTAGAGGTCCCGCGGAGCAGTACTTC.